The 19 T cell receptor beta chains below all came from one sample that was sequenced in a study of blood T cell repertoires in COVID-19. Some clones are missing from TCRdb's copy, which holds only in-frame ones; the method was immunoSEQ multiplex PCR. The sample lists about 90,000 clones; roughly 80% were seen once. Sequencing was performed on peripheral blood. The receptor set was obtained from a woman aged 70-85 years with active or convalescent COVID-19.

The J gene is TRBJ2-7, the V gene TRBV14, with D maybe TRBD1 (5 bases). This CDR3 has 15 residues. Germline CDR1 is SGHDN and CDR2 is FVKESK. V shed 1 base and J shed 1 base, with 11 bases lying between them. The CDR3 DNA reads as TGTGCCAGCAGCCAAGGAACAGGTCCTTCCTACGAGCAGTACTTC. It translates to CASSQGTGPSYEQYF.

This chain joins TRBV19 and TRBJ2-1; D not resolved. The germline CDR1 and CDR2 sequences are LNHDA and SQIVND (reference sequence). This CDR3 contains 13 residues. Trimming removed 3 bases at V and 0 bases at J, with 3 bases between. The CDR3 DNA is TGTGCCAGTAGTATTAGCTCCTACAATGAGCAGTTCTTC. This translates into CASSISSYNEQFF.

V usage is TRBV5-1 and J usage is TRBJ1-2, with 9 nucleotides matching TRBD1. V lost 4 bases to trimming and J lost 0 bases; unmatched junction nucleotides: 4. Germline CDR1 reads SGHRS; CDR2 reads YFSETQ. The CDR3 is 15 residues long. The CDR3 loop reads CASSTRTGANYGYTF. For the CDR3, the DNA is TGCGCCAGCAGCACGCGGACAGGGGCTAACTATGGCTACACCTTC.

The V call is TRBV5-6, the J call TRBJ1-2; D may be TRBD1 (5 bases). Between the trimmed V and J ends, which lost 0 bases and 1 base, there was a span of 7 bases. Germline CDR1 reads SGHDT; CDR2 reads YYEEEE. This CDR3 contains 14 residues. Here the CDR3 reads CASSLGQYNYGYTF. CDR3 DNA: TGTGCCAGCAGCTTGGGACAGTATAACTATGGCTACACCTTC. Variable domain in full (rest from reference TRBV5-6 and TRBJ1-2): DAGVTQSPTHLIKTRGQQVTLRCSPKSGHDTVSWYQQALGQGPQFIFQYYEEEERQRGNFPDRFSGHQFPNYSSELNVNALLLGDSALYLCASSLGQYNYGYTFGSGTRLTVV.

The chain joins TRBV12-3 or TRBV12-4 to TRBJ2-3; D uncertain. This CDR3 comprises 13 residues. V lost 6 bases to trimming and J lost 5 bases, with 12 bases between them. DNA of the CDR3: TGTGCCAGCAGCTCCATACCGGTAGATACGCAGTATTTT. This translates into CASSSIPVDTQYF.

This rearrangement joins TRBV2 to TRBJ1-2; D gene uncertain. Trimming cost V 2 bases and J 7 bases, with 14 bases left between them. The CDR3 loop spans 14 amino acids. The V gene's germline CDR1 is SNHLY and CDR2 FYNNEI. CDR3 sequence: CASSERTNFSGYTF. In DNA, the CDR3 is TGTGCCAGCAGTGAACGAACAAATTTCTCTGGCTACACCTTC.

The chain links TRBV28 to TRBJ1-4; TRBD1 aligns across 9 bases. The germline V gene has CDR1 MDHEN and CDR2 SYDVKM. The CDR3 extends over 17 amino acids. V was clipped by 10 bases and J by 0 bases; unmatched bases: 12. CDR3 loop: CATETGTGSSTNEKLFF. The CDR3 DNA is TGTGCCACCGAGACCGGGACAGGGAGCTCAACTAATGAAAAACTGTTTTTT.

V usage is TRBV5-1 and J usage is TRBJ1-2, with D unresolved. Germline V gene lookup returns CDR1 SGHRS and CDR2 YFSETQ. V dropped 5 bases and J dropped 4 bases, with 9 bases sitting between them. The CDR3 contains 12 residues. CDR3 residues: CASRKDFYGYTF. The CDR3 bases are TGCGCCAGCAGGAAGGACTTCTATGGCTACACCTTC.

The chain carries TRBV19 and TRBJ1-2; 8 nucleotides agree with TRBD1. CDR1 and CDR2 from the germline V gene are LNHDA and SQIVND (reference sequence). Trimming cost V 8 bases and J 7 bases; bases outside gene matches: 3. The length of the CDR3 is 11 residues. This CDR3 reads CASQGAFGYTF. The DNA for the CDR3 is TGTGCCAGTCAGGGGGCCTTTGGCTACACCTTC.

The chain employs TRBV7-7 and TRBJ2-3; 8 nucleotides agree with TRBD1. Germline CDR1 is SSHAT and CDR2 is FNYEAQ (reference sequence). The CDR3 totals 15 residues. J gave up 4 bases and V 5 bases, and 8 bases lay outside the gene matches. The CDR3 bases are TGTGCCAGCAGCCGTTTGGACAGGGTGGCAGATACGCAGTATTTT. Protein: CASSRLDRVADTQYF. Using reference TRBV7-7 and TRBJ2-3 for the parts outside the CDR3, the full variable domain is GAGVSQSPRYKVTKRGQDVTLRCDPISSHATLYWYQQALGQGPEFLTYFNYEAQPDKSGLPSDRFSAERPEGSISTLTIQRTEQRDSAMYRCASSRLDRVADTQYFGPGTRLTVL.

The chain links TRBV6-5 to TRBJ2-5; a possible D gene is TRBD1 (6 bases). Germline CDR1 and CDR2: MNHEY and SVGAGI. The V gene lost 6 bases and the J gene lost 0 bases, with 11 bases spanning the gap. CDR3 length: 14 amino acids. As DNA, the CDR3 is TGTGCCAGCAGCCGCGACAGGCACCAAGAGACCCAGTACTTC. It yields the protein CASSRDRHQETQYF.

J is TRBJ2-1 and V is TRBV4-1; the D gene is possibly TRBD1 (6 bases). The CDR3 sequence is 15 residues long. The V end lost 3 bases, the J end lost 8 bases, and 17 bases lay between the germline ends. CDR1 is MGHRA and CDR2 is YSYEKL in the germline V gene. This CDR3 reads CASSHPIRGGDEQFF. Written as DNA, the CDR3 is TGCGCCAGCAGCCACCCCATCCGTGGGGGCGATGAGCAGTTCTTC.

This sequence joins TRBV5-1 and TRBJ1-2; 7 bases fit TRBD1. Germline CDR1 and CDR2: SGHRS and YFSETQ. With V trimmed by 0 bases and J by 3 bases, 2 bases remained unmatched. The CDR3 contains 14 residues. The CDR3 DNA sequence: TGCGCCAGCAGCTTGGGACAGGGTGACTATGGCTACACCTTC. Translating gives CASSLGQGDYGYTF.

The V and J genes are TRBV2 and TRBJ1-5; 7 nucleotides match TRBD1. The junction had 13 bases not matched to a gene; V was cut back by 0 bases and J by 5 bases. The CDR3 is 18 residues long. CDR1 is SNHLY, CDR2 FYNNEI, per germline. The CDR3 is CASSEAGPGQPRDQPQHF. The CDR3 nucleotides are TGTGCCAGCAGTGAAGCGGGACCGGGACAGCCAAGGGATCAGCCCCAGCATTTT.

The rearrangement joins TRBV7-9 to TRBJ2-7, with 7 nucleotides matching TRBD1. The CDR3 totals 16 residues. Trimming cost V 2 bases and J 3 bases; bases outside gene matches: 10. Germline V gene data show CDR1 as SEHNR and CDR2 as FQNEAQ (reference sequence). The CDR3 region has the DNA TGTGCCAGCAGCTTATTAACCCAGACAGGGTACTACGAGCAGTACTTC. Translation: CASSLLTQTGYYEQYF.

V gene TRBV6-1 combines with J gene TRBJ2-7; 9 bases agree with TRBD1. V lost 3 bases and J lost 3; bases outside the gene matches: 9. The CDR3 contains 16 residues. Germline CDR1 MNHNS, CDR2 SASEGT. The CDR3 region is CASSDGLPGQGYEQYF. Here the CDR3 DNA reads TGTGCCAGCAGTGACGGTCTACCGGGACAGGGCTACGAGCAGTACTTC.

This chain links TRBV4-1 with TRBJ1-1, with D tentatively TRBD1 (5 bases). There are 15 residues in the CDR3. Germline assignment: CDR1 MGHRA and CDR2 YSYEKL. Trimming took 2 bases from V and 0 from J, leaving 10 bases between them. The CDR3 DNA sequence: TGCGCCAGCAGCCAATGGGGAGGGGTGAACACTGAAGCTTTCTTT. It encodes CASSQWGGVNTEAFF.

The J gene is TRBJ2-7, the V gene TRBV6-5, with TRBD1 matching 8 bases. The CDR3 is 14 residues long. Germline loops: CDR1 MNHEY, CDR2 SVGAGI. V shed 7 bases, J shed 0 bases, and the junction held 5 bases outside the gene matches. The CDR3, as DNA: TGTGCCAGCATCCGGACAGGGAGCTCCTACGAGCAGTACTTC. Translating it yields CASIRTGSSYEQYF.

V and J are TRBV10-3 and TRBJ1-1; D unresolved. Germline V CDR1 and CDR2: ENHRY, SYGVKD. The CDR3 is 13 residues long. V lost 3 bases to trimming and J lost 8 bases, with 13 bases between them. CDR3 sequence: CAISDSAAREAFF. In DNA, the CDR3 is TGTGCCATCAGTGATTCAGCGGCCCGAGAAGCTTTCTTT.